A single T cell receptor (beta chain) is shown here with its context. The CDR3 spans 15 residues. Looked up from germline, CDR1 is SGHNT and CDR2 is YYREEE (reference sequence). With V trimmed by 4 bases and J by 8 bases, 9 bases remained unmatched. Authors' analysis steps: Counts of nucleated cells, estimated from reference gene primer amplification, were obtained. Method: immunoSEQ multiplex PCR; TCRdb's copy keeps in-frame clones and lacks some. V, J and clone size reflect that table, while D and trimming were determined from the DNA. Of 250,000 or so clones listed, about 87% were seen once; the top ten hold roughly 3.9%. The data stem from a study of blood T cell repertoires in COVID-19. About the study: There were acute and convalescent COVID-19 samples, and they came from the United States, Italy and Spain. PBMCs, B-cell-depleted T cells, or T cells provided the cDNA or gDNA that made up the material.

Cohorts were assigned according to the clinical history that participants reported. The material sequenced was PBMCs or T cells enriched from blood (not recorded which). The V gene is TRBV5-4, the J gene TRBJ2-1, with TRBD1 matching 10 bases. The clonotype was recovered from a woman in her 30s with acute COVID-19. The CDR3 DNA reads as TGTGCCAGCAGCAACACCGGGACAGGGGTCGATGAGCAGTTCTTC. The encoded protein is CASSNTGTGVDEQFF.